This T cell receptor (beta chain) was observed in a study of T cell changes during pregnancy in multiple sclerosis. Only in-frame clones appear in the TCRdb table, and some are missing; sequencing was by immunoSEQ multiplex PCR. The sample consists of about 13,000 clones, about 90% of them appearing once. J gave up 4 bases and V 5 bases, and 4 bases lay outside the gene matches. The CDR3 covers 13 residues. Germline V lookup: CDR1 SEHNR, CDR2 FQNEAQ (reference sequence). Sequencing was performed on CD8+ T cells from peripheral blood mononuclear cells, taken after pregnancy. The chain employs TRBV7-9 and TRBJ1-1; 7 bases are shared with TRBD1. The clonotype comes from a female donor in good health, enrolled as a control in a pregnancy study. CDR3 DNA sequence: TGTGCCAGCAGCATCCAGGGGGTCACTGAAGCTTTCTTT. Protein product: CASSIQGVTEAFF.